These 14 T cell receptor beta chains came from one sample sequenced in a study of T cells after posttransplantation cyclophosphamide. The data were produced by immunoSEQ multiplex PCR, yet TCRdb's version contains in-frame clones alone and is incomplete. Among about 11,000 clones, roughly 96% were seen once, and the ten largest hold 0.3%. Sequenced: naive CD8+ T cells sorted from PBMCs. The receptors here all came from a man aged 25-40 years in good health and a related stem cell transplant donor.

V usage is TRBV5-1 and J usage is TRBJ2-2, with a tentative D call TRBD1 (5 bases). Germline CDR1 is SGHRS and CDR2 is YFSETQ. This CDR3 region has 13 residues. V lost 7 bases and J 6 bases, leaving 13 bases between the germline ends. CDR3 DNA: TGCGCCAGCGACCAGGGATCACCCGGGGAGCTGTTTTTT. It is translated as CASDQGSPGELFF.

The chain is built from TRBV7-6 and TRBJ1-1, with D possibly being TRBD1 (6 bases). The CDR3 runs to 14 residues. The germline CDR1 and CDR2 sequences are SGHVS and FNYEAQ. V gave up 1 base and J gave up 4 bases, with 10 bases separating them. The CDR3 reads CASSLEGVRTEAFF. CDR3 in DNA: TGTGCCAGCAGCTTAGAGGGGGTCCGCACTGAAGCTTTCTTT. The full variable domain, in which reference TRBV7-6 and TRBJ1-1 provide the parts outside the CDR3, is GAGVSQSPRYKVTKRGQDVALRCDPISGHVSLYWYRQALGQGPEFLTYFNYEAQQDKSGLPNDRFSAERPEGSISTLTIQRTEQRDSAMYRCASSLEGVRTEAFFGQGTRLTVV.

In DNA form, the CDR3 reads TGTGCCAGCAGTCCCCTTAAGGACACGAACACCGGGGAGCTGTTTTTT. Translating gives CASSPLKDTNTGELFF. The chain has TRBV7-6 and TRBJ2-2; tentative D call: TRBD1 (5 bases). The ends were cut back, 6 bases at V and 0 bases at J, with 14 bases in the middle. Germline CDR1 reads SGHVS; CDR2 reads FNYEAQ. This CDR3 spans 16 amino acids. Together with reference TRBV7-6 and TRBJ2-2, the CDR3 gives the full variable domain: GAGVSQSPRYKVTKRGQDVALRCDPISGHVSLYWYRQALGQGPEFLTYFNYEAQQDKSGLPNDRFSAERPEGSISTLTIQRTEQRDSAMYRCASSPLKDTNTGELFFGEGSRLTVL.

The genes are TRBV7-3 and TRBJ2-5, with D maybe TRBD2 (7 bases). The CDR3 covers 15 residues. With 5 bases removed from V and 0 bases from J, the gap between germline ends came to 13 bases. CDR1 is SGHTA and CDR2 is FQGTGA in the germline V gene. The CDR3 is CASSLWGGDQETQYF. The CDR3 DNA follows: TGTGCCAGCAGCCTATGGGGGGGCGACCAAGAGACCCAGTACTTC.

V usage is TRBV7-6 and J usage is TRBJ2-1, with D possibly matching TRBD2 (6 bases). The CDR3 runs to 15 residues. CDR1 is SGHVS, CDR2 FNYEAQ, per germline. Trimming shortened V by 6 bases and J by 4 bases, and 16 bases separated the two germline ends. CDR3 nucleotides: TGTGCCAGCAGTGATCGGGACTCTTCTTACAATGAGCAGTTCTTC. Translated, it gives CASSDRDSSYNEQFF.

V usage is TRBV13 and J usage is TRBJ2-7; no definite D call. Germline V gives CDR1 PRHDT, CDR2 FYEKMQ (reference sequence). Trimming shortened V by 7 bases and J by 2 bases, and 9 bases separated the two germline ends. The CDR3 has 12 amino acids. The CDR3 nucleotides read TGTGCCAGCACTGACAAACCCTACGAGCAGTACTTC. Translating it yields CASTDKPYEQYF. Combining the CDR3 with reference TRBV13 and TRBJ2-7 gives the whole variable domain AAGVIQSPRHLIKEKRETATLKCYPIPRHDTVYWYQQGPGQDPQFLISFYEKMQSDKGSIPDRFSAQQFSDYHSELNMSSLELGDSALYFCASTDKPYEQYFGPGTRLTVT.

This chain connects TRBV7-9 to TRBJ1-1; D may be TRBD1 (5 bases). V was trimmed by 5 bases and J by 5 bases, leaving 24 bases between them. Germline-derived CDR1 and CDR2 are SEHNR and FQNEAQ (reference sequence). The CDR3 spans 17 residues. Here the CDR3 reads CASSPPKGANLWTEAFF. DNA for the CDR3: TGTGCCAGCAGCCCCCCGAAAGGGGCGAATTTGTGGACTGAAGCTTTCTTT.

V and J are TRBV7-2 and TRBJ2-3; unclear D gene. The length of the CDR3 is 13 residues. Germline CDR1 SGHTA, CDR2 FQGNSA. V lost 2 bases to trimming and J lost 3 bases, with 6 bases between them. CDR3: CASSLILTDTQYF. CDR3 DNA: TGTGCCAGCAGCTTAATCTTGACAGATACGCAGTATTTT.

This clone was observed once. The chain has TRBV10-1 and TRBJ1-2; D gene unclear. This CDR3 is built from 14 residues. Germline V gene sequence: CDR1 WNHNN, CDR2 SYGVQD (reference sequence). V was shortened by 9 bases and J by 4 bases, with 18 bases between the two germline ends. The CDR3 DNA sequence: TGCGCCAGTAAAGAGATGACACGTATCTATGGCTACACCTTC. Amino acid sequence: CASKEMTRIYGYTF.

This rearrangement joins TRBV6-5 to TRBJ1-1; D is unresolved. Trimming cost V 2 bases and J 5 bases, with 9 bases left between them. CDR3 length: 13 residues. The germline CDR1 and CDR2 sequences are MNHEY and SVGAGI. CDR3 protein: CASSYGVETEAFF. CDR3 DNA sequence: TGTGCCAGCAGTTACGGTGTGGAGACTGAAGCTTTCTTT.

The rearrangement links TRBV7-9 to TRBJ2-5, with D possibly being TRBD2 (5 bases). The CDR3 is 15 residues long. Trimming removed 1 base at V and 2 bases at J, with 11 bases between. CDR1 SEHNR and CDR2 FQNEAQ come from the germline V gene (reference sequence). CDR3 DNA sequence: TGTGCCAGCAGCTTAGTAATTACGGGACAAGAGACCCAGTACTTC. It yields the protein CASSLVITGQETQYF.

The J gene is TRBJ1-1, the V gene TRBV5-4; D perhaps matches TRBD1 (5 bases). Germline V CDR1 and CDR2: SGHNT, YYREEE (reference sequence). This CDR3 is 19 amino acids long. Deletions cut 0 bases from V and 3 bases from J, with 24 bases between. CDR3 sequence reads: CASSLGRTGGISRDTEAFF. Written as DNA, the CDR3 is TGTGCCAGCAGCTTGGGGCGGACCGGGGGGATTTCTAGAGACACTGAAGCTTTCTTT.

The chain uses TRBV5-8 and TRBJ2-1; weak D call: TRBD1 (5 bases). The length of the CDR3 is 14 residues. Between the trimmed V and J ends, which lost 10 bases and 4 bases, there was a span of 18 bases. CDR1 is SGHTS, CDR2 YDEGEE, per germline. CDR3 sequence reads: CAGNQGRLYNEQFF. CDR3 nucleotides: TGTGCCGGAAATCAGGGTCGCCTGTACAATGAGCAGTTCTTC. The complete variable domain, with remaining parts taken from reference TRBV5-8 and TRBJ2-1, reads EAGVTQSPTHLIKTRGQQATLRCSPISGHTSVYWYQQALGLGLQFLLWYDEGEERNRGNFPPRFSGRQFPNYSSELNVNALELEDSALYLCAGNQGRLYNEQFFGPGTRLTVL.

The rearrangement uses TRBV27 and TRBJ2-3; tentative D call: TRBD2 (7 bases). In germline, CDR1 is MNHEY, CDR2 SMNVEV (reference sequence). The CDR3 loop spans 16 amino acids. The V end lost 6 bases, the J end lost 4 bases, and 20 bases lay between the germline ends. The CDR3 sequence: CASSYQAGAYPDTQYF. The CDR3 DNA reads as TGTGCCAGCAGCTACCAGGCGGGGGCCTATCCAGATACGCAGTATTTT.